This TCR beta chain is drawn from a study of blood T cells in healthy people across ages. Samples had at least 7 million PBMCs isolated from them. This clonotype appeared once. Antigen specificity is unknown. Study-level findings and limits: Roughly linearly, TCR beta diversity per million T cells fell as age increased.

Then a second PCR, running roughly 7 to 11 cycles, was carried out with a sample-barcoded 5' primer and a J-beta primer mix. MiXCR, run by TCRdb on the 5' RACE reads, gives a single entry per CDR3 protein. The sample lists around 710,000 distinct CDR3 sequences; roughly 47% were seen once. The V gene's germline CDR1 is SGHTA and CDR2 FQGTGA. The CDR3 has 15 residues. V was pared by 1 base and J by 5 bases, with 13 bases between. Sequenced: blood. The gene calls are TRBV7-3 and TRBJ2-3; possibly TRBD2 for D (6 bases). The receptor was isolated from a woman in her sixties or seventies in good health. CDR3 DNA sequence: TGTGCCAGCAGCTTAAGTGACGGGAGACGAGATACGCAGTATTTT. The encoded protein is CASSLSDGRRDTQYF. The full variable domain, in which reference TRBV7-3 and TRBJ2-3 provide the parts outside the CDR3, is GAGVSQTPSNKVTEKGKYVELRCDPISGHTALYWYRQSLGQGPEFLIYFQGTGAADDSGLPNDRFFAVRPEGSVSTLKIQRTERGDSAVYLCASSLSDGRRDTQYFGPGTRLTVL.